This T cell receptor (beta chain) was captured in a study of blood T cell repertoires in COVID-19. The wider study: PBMCs, B-cell-depleted T cells, or T cells provided the cDNA or gDNA that made up the material.

Authors' data handling: Amplification of reference gene primers was used by the study to estimate nucleated cell counts. The method was immunoSEQ multiplex PCR; TCRdb's version includes in-frame clones alone and lacks a portion of them. The DNA was the basis for D and trimming; V, J and clone size are from that table. The data hold some 100,000 clones, with more than 90% observed a single time. The ends were cut back, 3 bases at V and 1 base at J, with 6 bases in the middle. The CDR3 consists of 13 residues. The V gene's germline CDR1 is LNHDA and CDR2 SQIVND (reference sequence). Sequencing was done on a sample of peripheral blood. This clonotype was obtained from a man between 65 and 85 years old with acute or convalescent COVID-19. V gene TRBV19 combines with J gene TRBJ1-2; D is ambiguous. The DNA of the CDR3 is TGTGCCAGTAGTATGGCTGGTAACTATGGCTACACCTTC. Translation: CASSMAGNYGYTF. The variable domain in full, with the rest retrieved from reference TRBV19 and TRBJ1-2, is DGGITQSPKYLFRKEGQNVTLSCEQNLNHDAMYWYRQDPGQGLRLIYYSQIVNDFQKGDIAEGYSVSREKKESFPLTVTSAQKNPTAFYLCASSMAGNYGYTFGSGTRLTVV.